Presented here are 25 T cell receptor beta chains from one specimen sequenced in a study of blood T cell repertoires in COVID-19. TCRdb's table, derived via immunoSEQ multiplex PCR, lists solely in-frame clones and lacks some. This table has around 260,000 clones, 65% to 90% appearing once. Material: peripheral blood. The source is a human donor in a cohort sampled during active COVID-19.

The chain has TRBV2 and TRBJ1-2; 7 nucleotides line up with TRBD1. With V trimmed by 4 bases and J by 6 bases, 8 bases remained unmatched. The germline V gene has CDR1 SNHLY and CDR2 FYNNEI. The CDR3 has 14 residues. The CDR3, as DNA: TGTGCCAGCAGTGCCTCAGGGGGTTATAATGGCTACACCTTC. It yields the protein CASSASGGYNGYTF.

The chain recombines TRBV7-8 with TRBJ1-2, with TRBD1 matching 7 bases. The CDR3 consists of 14 residues. The ends lost 0 bases at V and 4 bases at J; junction bases unmatched: 2. The V gene's germline CDR1 is SGHVS and CDR2 FQNEAQ. CDR3 loop: CASSLAGQTYGYTF. CDR3 bases: TGTGCCAGCAGCTTAGCGGGACAGACCTATGGCTACACCTTC.

This chain uses TRBV3-1 (or the pseudogene TRBV3-2) with TRBJ2-5, with 14 bases aligning to TRBD2. The CDR3 consists of 15 residues. The trim removed 8 bases at V and 6 bases at J, leaving 8 bases unmatched. Germline V gene data show CDR1 as LGHDT and CDR2 as YNNKEL (reference sequence). CDR3 sequence reads: CASSGLAGVTKTQYF. The CDR3 region has the DNA TGTGCCAGCTCGGGACTAGCGGGAGTTACAAAGACCCAGTACTTC.

As to this clone: An end of the junction differs from the germline gene, which may be a read error. The CDR3 sequence: CATSGGLRGAF. Here the CDR3 DNA reads TGTGCCACCAGCGGGGGGCTCCGGGGGGCCTTT. The V call is TRBV15, the J call TRBJ1-6; a possible D gene is TRBD1 (6 bases). This CDR3 region has 11 residues. From germline, CDR1 is LNHNV and CDR2 YYDKDF (reference sequence).

The chain has TRBV28 and TRBJ1-1; D ambiguous. Germline CDR1 and CDR2: MDHEN and SYDVKM. The CDR3 covers 11 residues. V lost 8 bases and J lost 4, with 8 bases in between. The CDR3: CASFGGTEAFF. In nucleotides, the CDR3 is TGTGCCAGCTTCGGAGGCACTGAAGCTTTCTTT.

The rearrangement uses TRBV7-3 and TRBJ2-1, with 16 bases that match TRBD2. In germline, CDR1 is SGHTA, CDR2 FQGTGA. Germline trimming cut 7 bases from V and 9 bases from J; bases unmatched to any gene: 9. CDR3 length: 16 amino acids. The CDR3 nucleotides read TGTGCCAGCACCAATTCTGGGACTAGCGGGAGGGGTGAGCAGTTCTTC. Translated: CASTNSGTSGRGEQFF.

This clone was found a few times. The J gene is TRBJ1-6, the V gene TRBV3-1 (or the pseudogene TRBV3-2), with 7 bases matching TRBD1. Germline V CDR1 and CDR2: LGHDT, YNNKEL (reference sequence). The ends lost 3 bases at V and 10 bases at J; junction bases unmatched: 3. The CDR3 covers 13 residues. CDR3 nucleotide sequence: TGTGCCAGCAGCCAGACAGGGAGGTCACCCCTCCACTTT. It is translated as CASSQTGRSPLHF.

The V gene is TRBV6-1, the J gene TRBJ2-1; D is unclear. CDR1 is MNHNS and CDR2 is SASEGT in the germline V gene. The V end lost 1 base, the J end lost 3 bases, and 7 bases lay between the germline ends. This CDR3 region has 14 residues. For the CDR3, the DNA is TGTGCCAGCAGTGAAGACCTGAGCTACAATGAGCAGTTCTTC. It codes for CASSEDLSYNEQFF.

In its sample, this clone was seen a few times. J is TRBJ1-5 and V is TRBV12-3 or TRBV12-4, with a weak D call TRBD1 (6 bases). The ends were cut back, 11 bases at V and 2 bases at J, with 13 bases in the middle. There are 13 residues in the CDR3. For the CDR3, the DNA is TGTGCCTCCGGCCCAGGGGGCAATCAGCCCCAGCATTTT. It specifies CASGPGGNQPQHF.

In its sample, this clone was seen once. This sequence joins TRBV7-3 and TRBJ2-1, with TRBD2 matching over 7 bases. The CDR3 has 15 amino acids. Trimming removed 6 bases from V and 6 bases from J; junction bases left unmatched: 11. From germline, CDR1 is SGHTA and CDR2 FQGTGA. DNA for the CDR3: TGTGCCAGCAGTTCCGCAGCGGGAAGGTTCAATGAGCAGTTCTTC. Translation gives CASSSAAGRFNEQFF.

As DNA, the CDR3 is TGCGCCAGCAGCTGGAACCTAGCGGAGGGGACAGATACGCAGTATTTT. Translating it yields CASSWNLAEGTDTQYF. This chain connects TRBV5-1 to TRBJ2-3; 7 bases fit TRBD2. With V trimmed by 3 bases and J by 3 bases, 10 bases remained unmatched. There are 16 residues in the CDR3. Germline CDR1 SGHRS, CDR2 YFSETQ.

Remarks on this clone: This sample includes further DNA sequences coding for the same CDR3. The CDR3 sequence is CASSDDGQGYGYTF. CDR3 in DNA: TGCGCCAGCAGTGATGACGGGCAGGGCTATGGCTACACCTTC. The chain links TRBV5-1 to TRBJ1-2; D is possibly TRBD1 (5 bases). The ends were cut back, 5 bases at V and 4 bases at J, with 15 bases in the middle. The germline gives CDR1 SGHRS, CDR2 YFSETQ. The CDR3 is 14 residues long.

The chain recombines TRBV6-5 with TRBJ2-7, with 7 bases matching TRBD1. Germline V CDR1 and CDR2: MNHEY, SVGAGI. The CDR3 sequence is 13 residues long. The ends lost 6 bases at V and 4 bases at J; junction bases unmatched: 6. CDR3 region: CASRRDRMYEQYF. CDR3 in DNA: TGTGCCAGCAGGAGGGACAGAATGTACGAGCAGTACTTC.

J is TRBJ1-5 and V is TRBV3-1 (or the pseudogene TRBV3-2); no reliable D call. The CDR3 is 13 residues long. The germline gives CDR1 LGHDT, CDR2 YNNKEL (reference sequence). Trimming removed 2 bases from V and 4 bases from J, with 6 bases in between. The CDR3 is CASSQTGNQPQHF. CDR3 in DNA: TGTGCCAGCAGCCAAACGGGGAATCAGCCCCAGCATTTT.

This clone has just a few counts. The rearrangement links TRBV2 to TRBJ1-1, with TRBD1 identical over 12 bases. The CDR3 has 16 amino acids. Germline CDR1 SNHLY, CDR2 FYNNEI. V lost 4 bases and J lost 4; bases outside the gene matches: 7. The CDR3 sequence is CASSVSPGQGATEAFF. The CDR3 DNA is TGTGCCAGCAGTGTATCCCCGGGACAGGGGGCCACTGAAGCTTTCTTT. Complete variable domain (other parts from reference TRBV2 and TRBJ1-1): EPEVTQTPSHQVTQMGQEVILRCVPISNHLYFYWYRQILGQKVEFLVSFYNNEISEKSEIFDDQFSVERPDGSNFTLKIRSTKLEDSAMYFCASSVSPGQGATEAFFGQGTRLTVV.

This clone was found once. The chain recombines TRBV28 with TRBJ1-4; tentatively, D is TRBD1 (6 bases). Germline assignment: CDR1 MDHEN and CDR2 SYDVKM. This CDR3 has 18 amino acids. V gave up 3 bases and J gave up 2 bases, with 19 bases separating them. The CDR3 spells CASSLEGRGRYTNEKLFF. CDR3 nucleotides: TGTGCCAGCAGTTTGGAGGGGAGGGGGAGGTATACTAATGAAAAACTGTTTTTT.

This rearrangement joins TRBV4-3 to TRBJ2-1; 11 positions match TRBD2. Germline V gene lookup returns CDR1 LGHNA and CDR2 YSLEER. Losses at the gene ends were 2 bases for V and 4 bases for J; bases not matched to a gene: 13. The CDR3 spans 19 residues. The CDR3 region is CASSQSTSGSTAKYNEQFF. In DNA form, the CDR3 reads TGCGCCAGCAGCCAATCCACTAGCGGGAGTACGGCAAAATACAATGAGCAGTTCTTC.

This rearrangement joins TRBV5-8 to TRBJ1-2; D remains ambiguous. Looked up from germline, CDR1 is SGHTS and CDR2 is YDEGEE. This CDR3 region has 13 residues. Trimming stripped 2 bases from V and 4 bases from J, with 9 bases between. This CDR3 is CASSLIYPYGYTF. The CDR3 DNA is TGTGCCAGCAGCTTAATATATCCCTATGGCTACACCTTC.

This clone was counted a few times. This chain uses TRBV15 with TRBJ2-7, with 10 nucleotides matching TRBD1. With V trimmed by 8 bases and J by 6 bases, 10 bases remained unmatched. The CDR3 contains 14 residues. Germline V CDR1 and CDR2: LNHNV, YYDKDF (reference sequence). The CDR3 bases are TGTGCCACCTCTACATATGGGACAGGGGCCGAGCAGTACTTC. It translates to CATSTYGTGAEQYF.

This chain links TRBV3-1 (or the pseudogene TRBV3-2) with TRBJ2-7; D remains unclear. Germline V gives CDR1 LGHDT, CDR2 YNNKEL (reference sequence). Trimming left V 1 base short and J 7 bases short, with 8 bases between. The CDR3 is made up of 12 amino acids. The CDR3 reads CASSQAMREQYF. CDR3 bases: TGTGCCAGCAGCCAAGCCATGCGGGAGCAGTACTTC.

This clone was seen a handful of times. The genes are TRBV6-6 and TRBJ1-5; D is ambiguous. The germline gives CDR1 MNHNY, CDR2 SVGAGI (reference sequence). The CDR3 consists of 15 residues. Trimming removed 6 bases at V and 2 bases at J, with 14 bases between. CDR3 DNA sequence: TGTGCCAGCAGCCCACGGGAGAATGGCAATCAGCCCCAGCATTTT. It translates to CASSPRENGNQPQHF.

A single count supports this clone. The gene calls are TRBV4-1 and TRBJ2-5, with D tentatively TRBD2 (5 bases). CDR3 length: 17 amino acids. The germline gives CDR1 MGHRA, CDR2 YSYEKL. Deletions cut 5 bases from V and 9 bases from J, with 28 bases between. The CDR3 sequence is CASSDARWAGRRSAQYF. The CDR3 coding sequence is TGCGCCAGCAGCGACGCTAGGTGGGCAGGCCGGAGGTCGGCCCAGTACTTC.

This clone was recorded a few times. The chain carries TRBV3-1 (or the pseudogene TRBV3-2) and TRBJ1-1; the match to TRBD1 covers 7 bases. V lost 4 bases, J lost 7 bases, and 3 bases stayed unmatched. CDR1 LGHDT and CDR2 YNNKEL come from the germline V gene (reference sequence). The CDR3 contains 12 residues. The CDR3 spells CASSRRQGEAFF. The CDR3 nucleotides are TGTGCCAGCAGCCGACGACAGGGTGAAGCTTTCTTT.

The chain uses TRBV29-1 and TRBJ1-1; D ambiguous. V shed 4 bases and J shed 1 base, with 10 bases lying between them. Germline loops: CDR1 SQVTM, CDR2 ANQGSEA. This CDR3 is built from 13 residues. The CDR3 spells CSVVEFSNTEAFF. CDR3 coding DNA: TGCAGCGTTGTTGAGTTTTCGAACACTGAAGCTTTCTTT.

There are many counts of this clone. The chain recombines TRBV5-1 with TRBJ2-2; a weak D match, TRBD1 (6 bases). Germline CDR1 SGHRS, CDR2 YFSETQ. There are 16 residues in the CDR3. Trimming left V 0 bases short and J 1 base short, with 10 bases between. The CDR3 DNA reads as TGCGCCAGCAGCTTGGTGGGGGCATTGAACACCGGGGAGCTGTTTTTT. Translating gives CASSLVGALNTGELFF.